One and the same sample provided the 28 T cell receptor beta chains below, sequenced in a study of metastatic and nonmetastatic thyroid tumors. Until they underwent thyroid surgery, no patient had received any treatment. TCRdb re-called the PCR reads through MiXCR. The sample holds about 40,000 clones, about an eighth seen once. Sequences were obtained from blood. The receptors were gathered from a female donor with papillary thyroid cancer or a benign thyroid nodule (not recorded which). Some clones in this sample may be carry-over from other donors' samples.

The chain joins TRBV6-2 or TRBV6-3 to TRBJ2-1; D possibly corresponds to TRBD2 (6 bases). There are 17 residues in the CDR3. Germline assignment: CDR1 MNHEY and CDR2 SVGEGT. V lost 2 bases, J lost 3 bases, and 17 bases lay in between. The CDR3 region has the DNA TGTGCCAGCAGTTACCGTGGACTATCGGTATTCTACAATGAGCAGTTCTTC. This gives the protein CASSYRGLSVFYNEQFF.

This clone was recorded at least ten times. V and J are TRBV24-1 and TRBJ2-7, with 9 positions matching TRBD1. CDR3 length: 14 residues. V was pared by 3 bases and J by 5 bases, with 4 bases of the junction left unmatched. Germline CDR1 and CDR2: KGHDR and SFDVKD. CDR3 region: CATSDPGQGHEQYF. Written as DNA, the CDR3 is TGTGCCACCAGTGATCCGGGACAGGGCCACGAGCAGTACTTC.

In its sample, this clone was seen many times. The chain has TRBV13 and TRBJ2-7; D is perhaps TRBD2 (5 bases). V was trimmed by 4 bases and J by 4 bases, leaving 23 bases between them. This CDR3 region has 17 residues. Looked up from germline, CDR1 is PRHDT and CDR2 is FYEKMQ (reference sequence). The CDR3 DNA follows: TGTGCCAGCAGCTATCAGGATAGCTTGGGAGCGGAATACGAGCAGTACTTC. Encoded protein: CASSYQDSLGAEYEQYF.

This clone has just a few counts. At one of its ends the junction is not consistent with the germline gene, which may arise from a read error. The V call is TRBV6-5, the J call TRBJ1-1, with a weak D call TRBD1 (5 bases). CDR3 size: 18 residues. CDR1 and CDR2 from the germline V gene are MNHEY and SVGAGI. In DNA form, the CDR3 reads TGTGCCAGCAGTAACCCCTGGCTGCGGGCCAATCGAGGGACTGAGGCTTTCTTT. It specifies CASSNPWLRANRGTEAFF.

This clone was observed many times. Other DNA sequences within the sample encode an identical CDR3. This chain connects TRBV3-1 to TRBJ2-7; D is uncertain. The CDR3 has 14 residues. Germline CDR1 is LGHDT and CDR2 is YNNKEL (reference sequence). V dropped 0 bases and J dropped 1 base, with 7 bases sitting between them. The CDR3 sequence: CASSQDYGSYEQYF. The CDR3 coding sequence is TGTGCCAGCAGCCAAGATTATGGGTCCTACGAGCAGTACTTC.

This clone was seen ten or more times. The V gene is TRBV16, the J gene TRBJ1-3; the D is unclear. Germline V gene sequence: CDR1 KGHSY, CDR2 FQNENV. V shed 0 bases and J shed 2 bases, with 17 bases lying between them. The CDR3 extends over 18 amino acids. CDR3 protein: CASSQSAAFTDPGNTIYF. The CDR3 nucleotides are TGTGCCAGCAGCCAATCTGCCGCGTTTACGGACCCTGGAAACACCATATATTTT.

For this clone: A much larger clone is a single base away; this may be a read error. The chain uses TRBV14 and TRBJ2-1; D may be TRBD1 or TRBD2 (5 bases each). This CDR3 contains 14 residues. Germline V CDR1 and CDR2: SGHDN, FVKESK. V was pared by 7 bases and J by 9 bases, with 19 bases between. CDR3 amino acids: CASNLFRDRGEQFF. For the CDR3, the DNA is TGTGCCAGCAACCTCTTTCGGGACCGTGGTGAGCAGTTCTTC. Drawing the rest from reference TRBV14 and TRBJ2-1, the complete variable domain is EAGVTQFPSHSVIEKGQTVTLRCDPISGHDNLYWYRRVMGKEIKFLLHFVKESKQDESGMPNNRFLAERTGGTYSTLKVQPAELEDSGVYFCASNLFRDRGEQFFGPGTRLTVL.

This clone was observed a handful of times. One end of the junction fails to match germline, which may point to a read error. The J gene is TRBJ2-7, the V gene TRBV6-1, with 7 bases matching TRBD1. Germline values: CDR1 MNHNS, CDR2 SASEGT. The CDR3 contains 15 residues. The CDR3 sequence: CVSSPEGARVYEQYF. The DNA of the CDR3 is TGTGTCAGCAGCCCAGAGGGGGCCCGGGTCTACGAGCAGTACTTC.

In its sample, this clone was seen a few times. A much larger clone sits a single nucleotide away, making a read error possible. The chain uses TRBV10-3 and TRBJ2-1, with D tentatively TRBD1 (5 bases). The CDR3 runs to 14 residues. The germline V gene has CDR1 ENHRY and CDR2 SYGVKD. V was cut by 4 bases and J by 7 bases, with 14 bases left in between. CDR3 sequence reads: CAISGATRTNEQFF. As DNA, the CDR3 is TGTGCCATCAGTGGAGCGACGAGGACAAATGAGCAGTTCTTC.

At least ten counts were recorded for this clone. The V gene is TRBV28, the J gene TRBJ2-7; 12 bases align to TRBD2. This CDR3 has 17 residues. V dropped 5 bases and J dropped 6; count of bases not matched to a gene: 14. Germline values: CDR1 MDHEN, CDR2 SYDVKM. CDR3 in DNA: TGTGCCAGCAGTACCGTGACTAGCGGGAGCGCGGATTCCGAGCAGTACTTC. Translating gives CASSTVTSGSADSEQYF. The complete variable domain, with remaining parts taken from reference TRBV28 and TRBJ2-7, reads DVKVTQSSRYLVKRTGEKVFLECVQDMDHENMFWYRQDPGLGLRLIYFSYDVKMKEKGDIPEGYSVSREKKERFSLILESASTNQTSMYLCASSTVTSGSADSEQYFGPGTRLTVT.

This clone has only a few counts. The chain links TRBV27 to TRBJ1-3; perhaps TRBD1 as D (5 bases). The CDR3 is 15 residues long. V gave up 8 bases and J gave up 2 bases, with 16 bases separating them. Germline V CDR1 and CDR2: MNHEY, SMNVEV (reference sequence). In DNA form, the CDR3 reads TGTGCCAGCTCCATAAAGTGGGGCACTGGAAACACCATATATTTT. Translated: CASSIKWGTGNTIYF.

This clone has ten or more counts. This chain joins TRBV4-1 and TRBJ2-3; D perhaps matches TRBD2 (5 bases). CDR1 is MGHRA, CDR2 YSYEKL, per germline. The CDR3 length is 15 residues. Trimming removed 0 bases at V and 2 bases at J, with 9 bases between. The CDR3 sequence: CASSQERANTDTQYF. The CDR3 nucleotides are TGCGCCAGCAGCCAAGAGAGGGCCAACACAGATACGCAGTATTTT.

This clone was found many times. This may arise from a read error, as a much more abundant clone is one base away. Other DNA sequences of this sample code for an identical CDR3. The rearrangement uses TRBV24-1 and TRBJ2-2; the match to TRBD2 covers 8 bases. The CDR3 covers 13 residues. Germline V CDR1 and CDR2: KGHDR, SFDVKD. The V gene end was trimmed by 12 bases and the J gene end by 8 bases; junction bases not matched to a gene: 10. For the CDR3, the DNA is TGTGCCGCCTATAGCGGGAAGTTGGGGGAGCTGTTTTTT. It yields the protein CAAYSGKLGELFF.

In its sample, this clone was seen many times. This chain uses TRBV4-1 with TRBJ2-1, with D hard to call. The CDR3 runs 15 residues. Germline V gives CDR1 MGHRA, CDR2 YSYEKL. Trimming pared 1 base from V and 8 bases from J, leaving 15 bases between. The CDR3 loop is CASSQARLLTYEQFF. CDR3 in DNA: TGCGCCAGCAGCCAAGCGAGACTCCTGACCTATGAGCAGTTCTTC.

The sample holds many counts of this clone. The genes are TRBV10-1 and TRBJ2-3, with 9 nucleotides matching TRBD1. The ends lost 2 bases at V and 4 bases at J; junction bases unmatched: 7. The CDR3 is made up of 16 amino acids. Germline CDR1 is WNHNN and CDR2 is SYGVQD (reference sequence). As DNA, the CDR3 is TGCGCCAGCAGTGAGCAGAACAGGGGGCCGGCAGATACGCAGTATTTT. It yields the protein CASSEQNRGPADTQYF.

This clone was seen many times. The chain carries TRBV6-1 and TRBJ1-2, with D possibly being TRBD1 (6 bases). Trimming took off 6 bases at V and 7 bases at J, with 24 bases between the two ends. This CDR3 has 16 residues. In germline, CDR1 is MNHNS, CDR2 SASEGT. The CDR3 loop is CASSLGRGWGAVGYTF. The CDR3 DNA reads TGTGCCAGCAGCCTAGGGAGGGGATGGGGGGCCGTTGGCTACACCTTC.

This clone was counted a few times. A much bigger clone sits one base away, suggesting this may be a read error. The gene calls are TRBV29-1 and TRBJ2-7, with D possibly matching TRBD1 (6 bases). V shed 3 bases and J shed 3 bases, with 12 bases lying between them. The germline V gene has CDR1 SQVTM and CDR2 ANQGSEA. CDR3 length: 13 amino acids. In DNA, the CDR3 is TGCAGCGTTGAGGGGGCCCAACACTACGAGCAGTACTTC. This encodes CSVEGAQHYEQYF.

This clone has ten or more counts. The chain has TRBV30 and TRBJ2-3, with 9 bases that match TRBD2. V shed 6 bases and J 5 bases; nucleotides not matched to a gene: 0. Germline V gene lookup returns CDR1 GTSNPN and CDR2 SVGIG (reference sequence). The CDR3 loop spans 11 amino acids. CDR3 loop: CACSGRDTQYF. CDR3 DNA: TGTGCCTGTAGCGGGAGAGATACGCAGTATTTT.

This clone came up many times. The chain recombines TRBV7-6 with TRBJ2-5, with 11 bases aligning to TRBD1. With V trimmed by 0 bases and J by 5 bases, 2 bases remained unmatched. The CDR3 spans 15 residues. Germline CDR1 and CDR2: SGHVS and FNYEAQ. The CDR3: CASSLAGTGGETQYF. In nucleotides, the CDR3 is TGTGCCAGCAGCTTAGCAGGGACAGGGGGTGAGACCCAGTACTTC.

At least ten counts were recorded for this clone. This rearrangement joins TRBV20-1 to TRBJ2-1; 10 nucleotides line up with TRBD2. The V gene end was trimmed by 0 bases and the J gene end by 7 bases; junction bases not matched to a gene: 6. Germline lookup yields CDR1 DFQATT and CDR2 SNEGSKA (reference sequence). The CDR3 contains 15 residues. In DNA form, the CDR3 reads TGCAGTGCTAGAGACCCTAGCGGGAGTGGGAATGAGCAGTTCTTC. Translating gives CSARDPSGSGNEQFF.

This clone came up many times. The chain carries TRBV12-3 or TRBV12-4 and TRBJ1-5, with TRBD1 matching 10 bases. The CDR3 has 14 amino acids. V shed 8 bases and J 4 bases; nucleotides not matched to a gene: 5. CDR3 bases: TGTGCCAGCGTTGAGGACAGGGGGAATCAGCCCCAGCATTTT. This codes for CASVEDRGNQPQHF.

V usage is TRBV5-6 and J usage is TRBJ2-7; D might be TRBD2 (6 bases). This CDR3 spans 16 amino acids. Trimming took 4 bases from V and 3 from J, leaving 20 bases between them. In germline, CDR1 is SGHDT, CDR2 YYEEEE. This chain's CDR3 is CASSPRGGAYDYEQYF. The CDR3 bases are TGTGCCAGCAGCCCGCGGGGCGGGGCTTACGACTACGAGCAGTACTTC.

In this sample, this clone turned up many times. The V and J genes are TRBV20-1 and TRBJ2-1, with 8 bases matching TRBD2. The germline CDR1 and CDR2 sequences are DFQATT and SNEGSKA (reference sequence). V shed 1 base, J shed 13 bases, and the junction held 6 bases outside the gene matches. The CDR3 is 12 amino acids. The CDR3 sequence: CSARVPAGDQFF. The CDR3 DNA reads TGCAGTGCTAGAGTGCCAGCGGGAGATCAGTTCTTC.

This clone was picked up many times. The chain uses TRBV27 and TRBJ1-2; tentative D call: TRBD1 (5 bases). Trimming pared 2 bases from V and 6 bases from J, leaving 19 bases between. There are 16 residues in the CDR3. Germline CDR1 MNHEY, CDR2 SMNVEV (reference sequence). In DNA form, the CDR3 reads TGTGCCAGCAGTTTACTCTATGCCGGGGGGAGAGATGGCTACACCTTC. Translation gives CASSLLYAGGRDGYTF.

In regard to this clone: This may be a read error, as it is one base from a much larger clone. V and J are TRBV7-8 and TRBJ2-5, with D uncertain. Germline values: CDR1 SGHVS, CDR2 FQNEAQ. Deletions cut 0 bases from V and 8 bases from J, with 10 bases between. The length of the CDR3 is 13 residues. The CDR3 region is CASSLAAGDTQYF. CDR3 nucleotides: TGTGCCAGCAGCTTAGCAGCCGGCGATACCCAGTACTTC.

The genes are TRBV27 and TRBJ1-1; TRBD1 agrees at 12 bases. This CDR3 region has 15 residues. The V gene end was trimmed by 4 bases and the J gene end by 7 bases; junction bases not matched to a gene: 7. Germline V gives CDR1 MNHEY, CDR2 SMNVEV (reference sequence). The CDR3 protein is CASSSGQGAGYEAFF. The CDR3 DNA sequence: TGTGCCAGCAGTTCGGGACAGGGGGCGGGATATGAAGCTTTCTTT.

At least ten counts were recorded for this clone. CDR3 in amino acids: CASSQDSLAGAAIQYF. The DNA of the CDR3 is TGCGCCAGCAGCCAAGATTCGTTGGCAGGGGCCGCCATTCAGTACTTC. The chain uses TRBV4-3 and TRBJ2-4; perhaps TRBD1 as D (6 bases). V lost 0 bases to trimming and J lost 9 bases, with 18 bases between them. The CDR3 has 16 residues. From germline, CDR1 is LGHNA and CDR2 YSLEER.

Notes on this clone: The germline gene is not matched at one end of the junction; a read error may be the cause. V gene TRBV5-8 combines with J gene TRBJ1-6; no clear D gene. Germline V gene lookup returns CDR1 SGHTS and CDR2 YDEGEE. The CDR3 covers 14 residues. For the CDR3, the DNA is TGTGCCAGCACACCTCTGGCGGGTAATTCACCCCTCGACTTT. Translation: CASTPLAGNSPLDF.